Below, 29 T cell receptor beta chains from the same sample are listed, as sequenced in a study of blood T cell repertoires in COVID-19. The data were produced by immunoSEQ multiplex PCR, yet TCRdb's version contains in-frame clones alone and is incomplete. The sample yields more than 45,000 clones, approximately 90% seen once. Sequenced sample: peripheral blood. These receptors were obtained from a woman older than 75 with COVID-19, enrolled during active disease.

The CDR3 DNA reads TGCGCCAGCAGCTTGGGACAGGGGAACGGTGAAAAACTGTTTTTT. This sequence encodes CASSLGQGNGEKLFF. The genes are TRBV5-1 and TRBJ1-4; 8 bases map to TRBD1. This CDR3 contains 15 residues. Germline loops: CDR1 SGHRS, CDR2 YFSETQ. V was pared by 0 bases and J by 7 bases, with 5 bases of the junction left unmatched.

The CDR3 DNA sequence: TGTGCCAGCAGTTTTAGGTCAGTTCCATCAGGAGCTTTCTTT. The encoded protein is CASSFRSVPSGAFF. The chain is built from TRBV27 and TRBJ1-1; D gene uncertain. From germline, CDR1 is MNHEY and CDR2 SMNVEV (reference sequence). Trimming stripped 3 bases from V and 10 bases from J, with 18 bases between. This CDR3 region has 14 residues.

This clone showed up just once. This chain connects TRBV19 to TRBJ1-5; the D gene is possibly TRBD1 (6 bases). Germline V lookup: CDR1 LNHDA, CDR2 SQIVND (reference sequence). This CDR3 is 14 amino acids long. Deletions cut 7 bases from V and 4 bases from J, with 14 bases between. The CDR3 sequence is CASTMRGGNQPQHF. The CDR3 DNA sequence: TGTGCCAGTACCATGAGGGGGGGGAATCAGCCCCAGCATTTT.

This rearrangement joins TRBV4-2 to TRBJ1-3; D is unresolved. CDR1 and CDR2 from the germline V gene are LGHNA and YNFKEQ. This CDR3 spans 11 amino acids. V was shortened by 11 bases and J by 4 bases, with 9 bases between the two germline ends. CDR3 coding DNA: TGTGCCGGTCAACAGGGAAACACCATATATTTT. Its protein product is CAGQQGNTIYF.

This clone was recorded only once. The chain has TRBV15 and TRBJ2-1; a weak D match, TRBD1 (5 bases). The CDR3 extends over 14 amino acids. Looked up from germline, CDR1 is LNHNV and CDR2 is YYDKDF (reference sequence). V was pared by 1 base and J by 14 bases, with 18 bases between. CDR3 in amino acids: CATSRADGHRIEFF. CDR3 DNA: TGTGCCACCAGCAGAGCCGATGGACACCGGATCGAGTTCTTC.

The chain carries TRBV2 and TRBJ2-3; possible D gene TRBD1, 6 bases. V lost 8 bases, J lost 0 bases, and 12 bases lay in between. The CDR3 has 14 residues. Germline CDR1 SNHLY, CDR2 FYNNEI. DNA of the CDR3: TGTGCCAGCCTCAGGGGCGGTAGCACAGATACGCAGTATTTT. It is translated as CASLRGGSTDTQYF.

This chain's CDR3 is CASRIAGGARDEQFF. DNA for the CDR3: TGTGCCAGCAGGATAGCGGGGGGCGCTAGGGATGAGCAGTTCTTC. The gene calls are TRBV6-5 and TRBJ2-1; 10 nucleotides match TRBD2. The CDR3 is 15 residues long. CDR1 is MNHEY and CDR2 is SVGAGI in the germline V gene. Losses at the gene ends were 6 bases for V and 8 bases for J; bases not matched to a gene: 10.

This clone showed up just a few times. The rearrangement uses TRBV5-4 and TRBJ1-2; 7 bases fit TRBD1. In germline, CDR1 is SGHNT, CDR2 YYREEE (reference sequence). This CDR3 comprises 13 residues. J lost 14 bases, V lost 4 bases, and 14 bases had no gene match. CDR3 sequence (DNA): TGTGCCAGCAGCCCCGAAGGGACAGTATGGAGGACCTTC. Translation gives CASSPEGTVWRTF.

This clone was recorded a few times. CDR3 coding DNA: TGTGCCAGCTCCCTGGGACACCCGAACACTGAAGCTTTCTTT. It codes for CASSLGHPNTEAFF. The chain carries TRBV18 and TRBJ1-1, with D perhaps matching TRBD1 (6 bases). The CDR3 contains 14 residues. Per germline, CDR1 KGHSH and CDR2 LQKENI. The V end lost 6 bases, the J end lost 1 base, and 12 bases lay between the germline ends.

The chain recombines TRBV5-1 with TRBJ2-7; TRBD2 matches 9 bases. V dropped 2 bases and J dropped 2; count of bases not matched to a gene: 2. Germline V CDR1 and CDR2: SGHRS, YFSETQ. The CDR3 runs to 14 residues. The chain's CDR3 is CASSFGGGAYEQYF. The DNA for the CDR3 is TGCGCCAGCAGCTTCGGCGGGGGGGCCTACGAGCAGTACTTC.

The CDR3 sequence is CASSISGGRGTDTQYF. DNA of the CDR3: TGTGCCAGCAGCATATCAGGGGGAAGGGGGACAGATACGCAGTATTTT. This chain uses TRBV7-3 with TRBJ2-3, with 7 bases that match TRBD1. The V segment lost 5 bases and the J segment 3 bases; nucleotides outside the gene matches: 11. The CDR3 sequence is 16 residues long. CDR1 is SGHTA, CDR2 FQGTGA, per germline.

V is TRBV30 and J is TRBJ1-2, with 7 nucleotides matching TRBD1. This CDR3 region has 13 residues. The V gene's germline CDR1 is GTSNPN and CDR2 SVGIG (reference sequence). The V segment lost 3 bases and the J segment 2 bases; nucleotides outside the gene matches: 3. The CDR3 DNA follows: TGTGCCTGGAGGTTACAGGGGAACTATGGCTACACCTTC. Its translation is CAWRLQGNYGYTF.

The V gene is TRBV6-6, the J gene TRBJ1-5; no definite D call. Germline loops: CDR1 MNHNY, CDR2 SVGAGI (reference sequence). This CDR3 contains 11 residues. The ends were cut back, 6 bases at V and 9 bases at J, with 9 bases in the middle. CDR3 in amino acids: CASRQPSPQHF. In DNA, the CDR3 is TGTGCCAGCAGACAACCGTCGCCCCAGCATTTT.

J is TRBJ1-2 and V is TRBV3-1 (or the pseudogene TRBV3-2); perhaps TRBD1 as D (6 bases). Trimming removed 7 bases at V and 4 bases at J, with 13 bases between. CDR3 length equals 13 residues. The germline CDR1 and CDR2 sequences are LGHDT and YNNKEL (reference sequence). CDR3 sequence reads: CASMGAGVYGYTF. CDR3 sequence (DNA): TGTGCCAGCATGGGGGCGGGGGTCTATGGCTACACCTTC.

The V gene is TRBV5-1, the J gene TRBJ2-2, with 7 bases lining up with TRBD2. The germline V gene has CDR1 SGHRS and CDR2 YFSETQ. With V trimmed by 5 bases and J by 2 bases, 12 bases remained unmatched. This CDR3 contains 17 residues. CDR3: CASSAQPGLLNTGELFF. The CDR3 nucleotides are TGCGCCAGCAGTGCTCAGCCGGGACTATTAAACACCGGGGAGCTGTTTTTT.

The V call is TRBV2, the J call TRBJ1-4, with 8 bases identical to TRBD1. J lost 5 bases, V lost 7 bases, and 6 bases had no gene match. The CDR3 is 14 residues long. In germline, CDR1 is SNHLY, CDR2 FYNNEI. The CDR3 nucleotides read TGTGCCAGCAAGGAGGGACAGGAAAATGAAAAACTGTTTTTT. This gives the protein CASKEGQENEKLFF.

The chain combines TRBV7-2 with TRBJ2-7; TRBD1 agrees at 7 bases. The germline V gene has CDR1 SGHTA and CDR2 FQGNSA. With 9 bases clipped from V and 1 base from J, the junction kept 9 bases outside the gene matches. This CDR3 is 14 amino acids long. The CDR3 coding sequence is TGTGCCAGTTCCGGGACAGCAGTATCCTACGAGCAGTACTTC. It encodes CASSGTAVSYEQYF.

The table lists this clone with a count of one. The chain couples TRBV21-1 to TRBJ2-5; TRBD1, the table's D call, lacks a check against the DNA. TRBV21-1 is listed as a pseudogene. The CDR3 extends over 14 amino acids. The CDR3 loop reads CASRRDRTWETQYF. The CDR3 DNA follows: TGTGCCAGCAGACGGGACAGGACATGGGAGACCCAGTACTTC.

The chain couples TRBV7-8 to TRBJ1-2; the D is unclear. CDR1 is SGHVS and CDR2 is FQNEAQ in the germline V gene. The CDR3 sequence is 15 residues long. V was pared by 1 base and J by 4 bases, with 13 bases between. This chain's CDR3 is CASSLGPGFGYGYTF. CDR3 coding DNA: TGTGCCAGCAGCTTAGGACCGGGATTTGGCTATGGCTACACCTTC.

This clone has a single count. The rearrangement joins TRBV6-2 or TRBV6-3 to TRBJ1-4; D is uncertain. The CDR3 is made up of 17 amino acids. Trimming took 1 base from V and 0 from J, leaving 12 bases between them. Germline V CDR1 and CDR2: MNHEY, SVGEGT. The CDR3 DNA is TGTGCCAGCAGTTACTTCTCGCGCGGGGCAACTAATGAAAAACTGTTTTTT. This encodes CASSYFSRGATNEKLFF.

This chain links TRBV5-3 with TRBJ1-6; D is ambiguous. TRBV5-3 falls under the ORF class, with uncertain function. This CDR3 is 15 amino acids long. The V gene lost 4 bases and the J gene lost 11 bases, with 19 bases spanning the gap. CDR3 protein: CARSQQRVLPPPLHF. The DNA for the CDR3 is TGTGCCAGAAGCCAACAACGGGTCCTACCTCCACCCCTCCACTTT.

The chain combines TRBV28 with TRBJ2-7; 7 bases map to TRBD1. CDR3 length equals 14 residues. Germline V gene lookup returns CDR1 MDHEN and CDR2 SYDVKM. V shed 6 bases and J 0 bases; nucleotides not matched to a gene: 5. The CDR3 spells CASRSTGVSYEQYF. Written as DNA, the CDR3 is TGTGCCAGCAGGTCCACAGGGGTCTCCTACGAGCAGTACTTC.

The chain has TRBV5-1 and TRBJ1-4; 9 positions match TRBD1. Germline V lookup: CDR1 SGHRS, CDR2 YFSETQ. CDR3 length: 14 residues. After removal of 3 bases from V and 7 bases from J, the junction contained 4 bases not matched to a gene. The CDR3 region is CASSSQGAREKLFF. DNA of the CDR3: TGCGCCAGCAGCTCACAGGGGGCCCGTGAAAAACTGTTTTTT.

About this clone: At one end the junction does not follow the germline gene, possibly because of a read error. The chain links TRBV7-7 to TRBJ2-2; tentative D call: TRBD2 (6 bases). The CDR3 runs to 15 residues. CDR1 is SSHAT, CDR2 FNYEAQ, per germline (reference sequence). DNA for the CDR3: TGTGCTAGCAGCCCGGCCGGAGGGGCCACCGGGGAGCTGTTTTTT. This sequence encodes CASSPAGGATGELFF.

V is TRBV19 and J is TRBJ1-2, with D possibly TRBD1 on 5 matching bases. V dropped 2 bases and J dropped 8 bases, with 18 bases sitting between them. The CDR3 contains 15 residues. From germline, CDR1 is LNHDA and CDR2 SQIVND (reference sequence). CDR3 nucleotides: TGTGCCAGTAGTATAACAAAAGGGGCATCGTGGGGCTACACCTTC. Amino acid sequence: CASSITKGASWGYTF. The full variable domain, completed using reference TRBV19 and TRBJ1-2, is DGGITQSPKYLFRKEGQNVTLSCEQNLNHDAMYWYRQDPGQGLRLIYYSQIVNDFQKGDIAEGYSVSREKKESFPLTVTSAQKNPTAFYLCASSITKGASWGYTFGSGTRLTVV.

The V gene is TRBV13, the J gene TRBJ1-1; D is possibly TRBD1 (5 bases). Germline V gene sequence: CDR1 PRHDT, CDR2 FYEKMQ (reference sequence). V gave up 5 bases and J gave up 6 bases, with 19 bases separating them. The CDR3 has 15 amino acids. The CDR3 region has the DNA TGTGCCAGCAGCCCTACGGGGGTTGCGCAGGCTGAAGCTTTCTTT. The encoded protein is CASSPTGVAQAEAFF.

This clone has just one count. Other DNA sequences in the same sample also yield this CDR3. The CDR3 nucleotides read TGCGCCAGCAGCTTGGGGCAGGTGAACACTGAAGCTTTCTTT. Translation gives CASSLGQVNTEAFF. This chain joins TRBV5-1 and TRBJ1-1; D gene unclear. The germline V gene has CDR1 SGHRS and CDR2 YFSETQ. V lost 0 bases, J lost 0 bases, and 6 bases lay in between. This CDR3 has 14 residues.

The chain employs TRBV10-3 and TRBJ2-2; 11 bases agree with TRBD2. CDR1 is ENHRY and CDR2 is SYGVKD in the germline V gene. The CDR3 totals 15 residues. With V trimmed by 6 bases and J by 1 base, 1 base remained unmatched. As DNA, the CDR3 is TGTGCCATCAGCGGACTAGCGGGGAACACCGGGGAGCTGTTTTTT. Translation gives CAISGLAGNTGELFF.

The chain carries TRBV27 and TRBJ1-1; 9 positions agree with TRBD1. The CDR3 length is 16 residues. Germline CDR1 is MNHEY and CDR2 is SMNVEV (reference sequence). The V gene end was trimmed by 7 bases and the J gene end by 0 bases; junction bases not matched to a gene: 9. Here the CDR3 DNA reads TGTGCCAGCACCCCGGGACAGGGAGCTATGAACACTGAAGCTTTCTTT. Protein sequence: CASTPGQGAMNTEAFF.